The 22 T cell receptor beta chains below come from one sample, sequenced in a study of blood T cell repertoires in COVID-19. Profiled with immunoSEQ multiplex PCR; TCRdb holds only in-frame clones, not every one. The sample has 200,000 to 300,000 clones; around 84% are singletons. The sequenced sample consisted of peripheral blood. Every receptor here comes from a man aged 55 to 70 with acute or convalescent COVID-19.

This sequence joins TRBV5-1 and TRBJ2-5; TRBD2 matches 10 bases. This CDR3 region has 16 residues. J was trimmed by 5 bases and V by 0 bases; bases with no gene match: 7. The germline V gene encodes CDR1 SGHRS and CDR2 YFSETQ. CDR3 protein: CASSLGSGGARETQYF. The CDR3 DNA is TGCGCCAGCAGCTTGGGGAGCGGGGGGGCCCGGGAGACCCAGTACTTC.

The gene calls are TRBV5-4 and TRBJ1-3; 8 bases line up with TRBD1. CDR1 is SGHNT and CDR2 is YYREEE in the germline V gene (reference sequence). CDR3 length: 15 amino acids. V shed 4 bases, J shed 3 bases, and the junction held 6 bases outside the gene matches. The CDR3 protein is CASSRARGLGNTIYF. In DNA form, the CDR3 reads TGTGCCAGCAGCCGAGCCAGGGGGCTTGGAAACACCATATATTTT.

This sequence joins TRBV5-1 and TRBJ2-2; TRBD1 matches at 10 bases. The length of the CDR3 is 16 residues. Germline values: CDR1 SGHRS, CDR2 YFSETQ. The junction had 7 bases not matched to a gene; V was cut back by 3 bases and J by 5 bases. The chain's CDR3 is CASSWRGQGRTGELFF. The DNA of the CDR3 is TGCGCCAGCAGCTGGAGGGGACAGGGGAGGACCGGGGAGCTGTTTTTT.

The count of this clone is one. The chain's CDR3 is CSVPGDRNTEAFF. The CDR3 coding sequence is TGCAGCGTCCCCGGGGACAGGAACACTGAAGCTTTCTTT. The V and J genes are TRBV29-1 and TRBJ1-1; 7 positions agree with TRBD1. Germline loops: CDR1 SQVTM, CDR2 ANQGSEA. V was pared by 6 bases and J by 1 base, with 5 bases of the junction left unmatched. The CDR3 has 13 amino acids.

This clone was seen only a few times. The rearrangement links TRBV5-1 to TRBJ2-2, with a tentative D call TRBD2 (5 bases). The CDR3 loop spans 16 amino acids. Germline CDR1 and CDR2: SGHRS and YFSETQ. V dropped 1 base and J dropped 6 bases, with 16 bases sitting between them. CDR3 sequence: CASSLKADPGSGELFF. DNA for the CDR3: TGCGCCAGCAGCTTGAAGGCGGACCCGGGGTCCGGGGAGCTGTTTTTT.

The rearrangement uses TRBV27 and TRBJ2-7; TRBD1 aligns across 7 bases. V lost 5 bases and J lost 6; bases outside the gene matches: 13. Germline lookup yields CDR1 MNHEY and CDR2 SMNVEV (reference sequence). The CDR3 runs 15 residues. The CDR3 region is CASSPQQGSLGEQYF. The CDR3 region has the DNA TGTGCCAGCAGTCCCCAACAGGGGAGTCTAGGCGAGCAGTACTTC.

V gene TRBV10-2 combines with J gene TRBJ1-5; weak D call: TRBD1 (6 bases). CDR1 is WSHSY, CDR2 SAAADI, per germline. This CDR3 region has 14 residues. V was trimmed by 7 bases and J by 5 bases, leaving 15 bases between them. CDR3 residues: CASTQNREDQPQHF. Written as DNA, the CDR3 is TGCGCCAGCACCCAAAACAGGGAAGATCAGCCCCAGCATTTT.

This clone is a singleton in its sample. This sequence joins TRBV5-1 and TRBJ2-3; 8 positions match TRBD1. The junction had 4 bases not matched to a gene; V was cut back by 7 bases and J by 3 bases. Germline CDR1 SGHRS, CDR2 YFSETQ. This CDR3 comprises 13 residues. The CDR3 DNA sequence: TGCGCCAGCCGACAGGGGACTACAGATACGCAGTATTTT. Protein product: CASRQGTTDTQYF.

This clone was found once. The rearrangement uses TRBV5-1 and TRBJ2-5; the match to TRBD1 covers 8 bases. Trimming at V came to 5 bases and at J to 1 base, leaving 10 bases not matched to a gene. CDR3 length: 16 amino acids. Germline CDR1 and CDR2: SGHRS and YFSETQ. The CDR3 region is CASRLTGDAPQETQYF. In nucleotides, the CDR3 is TGCGCCAGCAGATTGACAGGGGATGCCCCCCAAGAGACCCAGTACTTC.

A few counts support this clone. J is TRBJ2-5 and V is TRBV4-2, with a possible D match to TRBD2 (6 bases). V dropped 1 base and J dropped 3 bases, with 18 bases sitting between them. This CDR3 contains 17 residues. Germline loops: CDR1 LGHNA, CDR2 YNFKEQ. The CDR3 coding sequence is TGTGCCAGCAGCCAAGTCCCCTTCTTAGGCGGGGAAGAGACCCAGTACTTC. Translating gives CASSQVPFLGGEETQYF.

The chain uses TRBV27 and TRBJ1-2; D is unclear. The length of the CDR3 is 13 residues. Trimming took off 3 bases at V and 6 bases at J, with 11 bases between the two ends. Germline V gene lookup returns CDR1 MNHEY and CDR2 SMNVEV (reference sequence). The DNA of the CDR3 is TGTGCCAGCAGTTTTATCGGGTCCGATGGCTACACCTTC. Protein: CASSFIGSDGYTF.

This clone was detected a few times. V usage is TRBV19 and J usage is TRBJ2-1; 8 bases align to TRBD2. The V segment lost 4 bases and the J segment 6 bases; nucleotides outside the gene matches: 8. This CDR3 comprises 15 residues. The germline V gene has CDR1 LNHDA and CDR2 SQIVND (reference sequence). DNA for the CDR3: TGTGCCAGTAGTACCGGACTAGCCCGGGTCAATGAGCAGTTCTTC. Protein product: CASSTGLARVNEQFF.

The V gene is TRBV7-2, the J gene TRBJ1-1; TRBD1 is a possible D gene (5 bases). This CDR3 is built from 15 residues. V lost 2 bases, J lost 0 bases, and 10 bases lay in between. CDR1 and CDR2 (germline): SGHTA, FQGNSA. CDR3 amino acids: CASSLLTGMNTEAFF. The CDR3 coding sequence is TGTGCCAGCAGCTTACTAACAGGTATGAACACTGAAGCTTTCTTT.

The chain is built from TRBV29-1 and TRBJ1-2, with TRBD1 matching over 10 bases. This CDR3 is built from 14 residues. J lost 3 bases, V lost 7 bases, and 8 bases had no gene match. The germline gives CDR1 SQVTM, CDR2 ANQGSEA. The CDR3 bases are TGCAGCGCCGTGACAGGGGGCCGGCACTATGGCTACACCTTC. Translating it yields CSAVTGGRHYGYTF. The variable domain in full, completed from reference TRBV29-1 and TRBJ1-2, reads SAVISQKPSRDICQRGTSLTIQCQVDSQVTMMFWYRQQPGQSLTLIATANQGSEATYESGFVIDKFPISRPNLTFSTLTVSNMSPEDSSIYLCSAVTGGRHYGYTFGSGTRLTVV.

Of note for this clone: This sample includes further DNA sequences coding for the same CDR3. CDR3 nucleotide sequence: TGTGCCAGCTCACCTCTAGCGTCCACAGATACGCAGTATTTT. Its protein product is CASSPLASTDTQYF. The gene calls are TRBV18 and TRBJ2-3; D is perhaps TRBD2 (6 bases). V was shortened by 3 bases and J by 2 bases, with 9 bases between the two germline ends. Per germline, CDR1 KGHSH and CDR2 LQKENI. The CDR3 contains 14 residues.

As concerns this clone: The sample contains more than one DNA sequence encoding this CDR3. The V and J genes are TRBV28 and TRBJ2-7; maybe TRBD1 (5 bases). Germline V gene data show CDR1 as MDHEN and CDR2 as SYDVKM. Trimming cost V 5 bases and J 1 base, with 9 bases left between them. The CDR3 spans 13 residues. Written as DNA, the CDR3 is TGTGCCAGCAGTCCGCGACAGTCCTACGAGCAGTACTTC. Amino acids: CASSPRQSYEQYF.

The chain carries TRBV19 and TRBJ1-3; TRBD1 is a possible D gene (6 bases). The CDR3 is 16 residues long. Germline values: CDR1 LNHDA, CDR2 SQIVND (reference sequence). V was shortened by 5 bases and J by 4 bases, with 18 bases between the two germline ends. CDR3 sequence (DNA): TGTGCCAGTAGTTTAAACAGGGCCTCGGGGGGAAACACCATATATTTT. This encodes CASSLNRASGGNTIYF. Variable domain in full (rest from reference TRBV19 and TRBJ1-3): DGGITQSPKYLFRKEGQNVTLSCEQNLNHDAMYWYRQDPGQGLRLIYYSQIVNDFQKGDIAEGYSVSREKKESFPLTVTSAQKNPTAFYLCASSLNRASGGNTIYFGEGSWLTVV.

The chain joins TRBV2 to TRBJ2-1; TRBD1 is a possible D gene (5 bases). This CDR3 comprises 15 residues. Germline CDR1 and CDR2: SNHLY and FYNNEI. With 1 base removed from V and 5 bases from J, the gap between germline ends came to 12 bases. CDR3 nucleotide sequence: TGTGCCAGCAGTGAAGGCCAGGGTAAAGACAATGAGCAGTTCTTC. Translated, it gives CASSEGQGKDNEQFF.

In its sample, this clone was seen once. The chain combines TRBV19 with TRBJ2-1; D gene uncertain. This CDR3 is 11 amino acids long. Germline V lookup: CDR1 LNHDA, CDR2 SQIVND (reference sequence). The germline V and J ends were trimmed by 5 bases and 10 bases, with 9 bases remaining between them. CDR3 residues: CASSAPREQFF. The CDR3, as DNA: TGTGCCAGTAGTGCACCCCGGGAGCAGTTCTTC.

J is TRBJ2-1 and V is TRBV6-2 or TRBV6-3, with 9 bases identical to TRBD2. There are 15 residues in the CDR3. V shed 7 bases, J shed 1 base, and the junction held 5 bases outside the gene matches. CDR1 is MNHEY and CDR2 is SVGEGT in the germline V gene. The CDR3 nucleotides read TGTGCCAGCAACCCGGGACTAGCTTCCTACAATGAGCAGTTCTTC. It codes for CASNPGLASYNEQFF.

This chain's CDR3 is CASTFYRLDDEQFF. CDR3 sequence (DNA): TGTGCCAGCACGTTTTACAGGCTGGATGATGAGCAGTTCTTC. The chain couples TRBV6-5 to TRBJ2-1; maybe TRBD1 (5 bases). This CDR3 spans 14 amino acids. V gave up 7 bases and J gave up 8 bases, with 18 bases separating them. Germline CDR1 reads MNHEY; CDR2 reads SVGAGI.

V usage is TRBV19 and J usage is TRBJ2-7; D is perhaps TRBD2 (5 bases). Germline CDR1 reads LNHDA; CDR2 reads SQIVND (reference sequence). The CDR3 consists of 13 residues. V lost 3 bases to trimming and J lost 7 bases, with 13 bases between them. The CDR3 sequence is CASSIHSTGEQYF. The CDR3 region has the DNA TGTGCCAGTAGTATCCACTCCACGGGGGAGCAGTACTTC.